The clone carrying this TCR beta chain was picked up a small number of times. TCRdb keeps only in-frame clones here, not all; method: immunoSEQ multiplex PCR. The sample gives 85,000 to 110,000 clones, around 92% of which show up once; 45% is in the top ten. The data belong to a study of T cell responses to AZD1222 COVID-19 vaccine. Germline V gene lookup returns CDR1 SGHAT and CDR2 FQNNGV. V shed 4 bases, J shed 1 base, and the junction held 6 bases outside the gene matches. The CDR3 has 15 amino acids. The origin of this receptor is an adult in good health. The chain recombines TRBV11-2 with TRBJ2-7, with 8 bases matching TRBD2. The material sequenced was peripheral blood, taken on day 0 of AZD1222 vaccination. Here the CDR3 DNA reads TGTGCCAGCAGCTACACTAGCGGCCTGTCCTACGAGCAGTACTTC. Translated: CASSYTSGLSYEQYF.